Sequencing of this TCR beta chain was carried out in a study of cytomegalovirus exposure and HLA in healthy donors. Between the trimmed V and J ends, which lost 0 bases and 4 bases, there was a span of 13 bases. Germline lookup yields CDR1 MNHEY and CDR2 SVGAGI. This CDR3 has 15 amino acids. The PCR contained 60 Vbeta and 13 Jbeta primers. The method was immunoSEQ multiplex PCR; TCRdb's version includes in-frame clones alone and lacks a portion of them. The sample holds around 100,000 clones, approximately 80% seen once. The J gene is TRBJ2-7, the V gene TRBV6-5, with a tentative D call TRBD2 (6 bases). The clonotype originates from a female donor in good health and CMV-seropositive. Specimen: PBMCs. The CDR3 is CASSYSNSGSYEQYF. CDR3 nucleotide sequence: TGTGCCAGCAGTTACTCGAATAGCGGCTCTTACGAGCAGTACTTC.